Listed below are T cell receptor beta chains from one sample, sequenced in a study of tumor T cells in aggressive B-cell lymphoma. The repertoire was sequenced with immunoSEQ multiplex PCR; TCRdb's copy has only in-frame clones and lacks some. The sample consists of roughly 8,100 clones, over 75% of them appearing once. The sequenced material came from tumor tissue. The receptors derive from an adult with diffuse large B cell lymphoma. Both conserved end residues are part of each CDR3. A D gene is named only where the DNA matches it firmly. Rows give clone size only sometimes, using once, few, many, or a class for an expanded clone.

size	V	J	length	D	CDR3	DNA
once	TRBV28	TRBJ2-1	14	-	CASSSRAPQSEQFF	TGTGCCAGCAGTTCCAGGGCCCCTCAAAGTGAGCAGTTCTTC
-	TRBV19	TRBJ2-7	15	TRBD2	CASSIGTSGIYEQYF	TGTGCCAGTAGTATCGGGACTAGCGGGATATACGAGCAGTACTTC
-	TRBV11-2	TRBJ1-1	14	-	CASSLELSNTEAFF	TGTGCCAGCAGCTTAGAACTCTCGAACACTGAAGCTTTCTTT
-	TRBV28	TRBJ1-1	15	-	CASSTTGFANTEAFF	TGTGCCAGCAGTACTACAGGGTTTGCGAACACTGAAGCTTTCTTT
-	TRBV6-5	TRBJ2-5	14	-	CASSYSGAQETQYF	TGTGCCAGCAGCTACTCGGGGGCTCAAGAGACCCAGTACTTC
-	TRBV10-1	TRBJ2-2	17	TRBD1	CASSEPHRGLYTGELFF	TGCGCCAGCAGTGAGCCACACAGGGGGCTATACACCGGGGAGCTGTTTTTT
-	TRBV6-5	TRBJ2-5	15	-	CASSPTPLRGETQYF	TGTGCCAGCAGCCCCACCCCACTCAGGGGTGAGACCCAGTACTTC
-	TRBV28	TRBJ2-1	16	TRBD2	CASSFTSAGVRNEQFF	TGTGCCAGCAGTTTTACCTCAGCGGGAGTACGGAATGAGCAGTTCTTC
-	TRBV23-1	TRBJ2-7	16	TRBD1	CASSQPSDRVGYEQYF	TGCGCCAGCAGTCAACCGTCCGACAGGGTTGGTTACGAGCAGTACTTC
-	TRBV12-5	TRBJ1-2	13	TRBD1	CASGPSTGNGYTF	TGTGCTAGTGGTCCGTCGACAGGGAATGGCTACACCTTC
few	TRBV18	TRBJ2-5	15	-	CASSRGAGDQETQYF	TGTGCCAGCTCACGGGGAGCTGGGGACCAAGAGACCCAGTACTTC
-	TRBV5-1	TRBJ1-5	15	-	CASSLIPGRDQPQHF	TGCGCCAGCAGCTTGATCCCAGGGAGGGATCAGCCCCAGCATTTT
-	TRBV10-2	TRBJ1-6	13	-	CASSAGGDSPFHF	TGCGCCAGCAGTGCGGGCGGGGATTCACCCTTCCACTTT
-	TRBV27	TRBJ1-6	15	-	CASSSPGDSNSPLHF	TGTGCCAGCAGTTCACCGGGGGACTCCAATTCACCCCTCCACTTT
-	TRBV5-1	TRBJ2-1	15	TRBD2	CASSRTSGGYNEQFF	TGCGCCAGCAGCCGGACTAGCGGAGGTTACAATGAGCAGTTCTTC
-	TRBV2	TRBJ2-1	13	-	CASRPETGGEQFF	TGTGCCAGCAGGCCAGAGACAGGCGGTGAGCAGTTCTTC
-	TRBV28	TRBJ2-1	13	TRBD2	CASNEAGADEQFF	TGTGCCAGCAATGAGGCGGGAGCAGATGAGCAGTTCTTC
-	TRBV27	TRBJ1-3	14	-	CASSLAGIGNTIYF	TGTGCCAGCAGTTTAGCAGGGATAGGAAACACCATATATTTT
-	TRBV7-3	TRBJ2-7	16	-	CASSAKIRGTLYEQYF	TGTGCCAGCAGCGCCAAGATCCGGGGGACCCTCTACGAGCAGTACTTC
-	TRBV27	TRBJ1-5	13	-	CASSLFTNQPQHF	TGTGCCAGCAGTTTATTTACTAATCAGCCCCAGCATTTT
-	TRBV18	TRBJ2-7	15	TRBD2	CASSPPTSGRGEQYF	TGTGCCAGCTCACCACCGACTAGCGGGAGAGGCGAGCAGTACTTC
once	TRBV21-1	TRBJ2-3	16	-	CASSKGIGEFTDTQYF	TGTGCCAGCAGCAAAGGGATCGGGGAGTTCACAGATACGCAGTATTTT
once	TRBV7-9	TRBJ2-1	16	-	CASSPYTSISYNEQFF	TGTGCCAGCAGCCCATACACTAGCATCTCCTACAATGAGCAATTCTTC
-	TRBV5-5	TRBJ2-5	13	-	CASSFRVQETQYF	TGTGCCAGCAGCTTCCGGGTCCAAGAGACCCAGTACTTC
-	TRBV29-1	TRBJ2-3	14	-	CSVELGQGTDTQYF	TGCAGCGTTGAACTCGGGCAGGGAACAGATACGCAGTATTTT
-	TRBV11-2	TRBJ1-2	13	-	CASSPGTTYGYTF	TGTGCCAGCAGCCCCGGGACAACCTATGGCTACACCTTC
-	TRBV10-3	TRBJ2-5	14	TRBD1	CAISGTGGAETQYF	TGTGCCATCAGCGGGACAGGGGGCGCAGAGACCCAGTACTTC
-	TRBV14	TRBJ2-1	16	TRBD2	CASSPRVLAGYNEQFF	TGTGCCAGCAGCCCTAGGGTACTAGCGGGATACAATGAGCAGTTCTTC
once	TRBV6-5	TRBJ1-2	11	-	CASSSDYGYTF	TGTGCCAGCAGCTCGGACTATGGCTACACCTTC
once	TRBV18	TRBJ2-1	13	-	CASTGTTQNEQFF	TGTGCCAGCACCGGCACTACACAAAATGAGCAGTTCTTC
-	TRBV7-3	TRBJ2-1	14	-	CASSLSGGMNEQFF	TGTGCCAGCAGCTTAAGCGGCGGGATGAATGAGCAGTTCTTC
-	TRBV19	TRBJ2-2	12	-	CASSIGGGELFF	TGTGCCAGTAGTATCGGCGGCGGGGAGCTGTTTTTT
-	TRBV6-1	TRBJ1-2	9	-	CASSNGYTF	TGTGCCAGCAGCAATGGCTACACCTTC
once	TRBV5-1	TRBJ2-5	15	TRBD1	CASSLAGTAKETQYF	TGCGCCAGCAGCTTGGCCGGGACAGCAAAAGAGACCCAGTACTTC
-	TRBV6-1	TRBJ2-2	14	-	CASSARGNTGELFF	TGTGCCAGCAGTGCCAGGGGAAACACCGGGGAGCTGTTTTTT
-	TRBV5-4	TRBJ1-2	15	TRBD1	CASSLAGTGVYGYTF	TGTGCCAGCAGCTTGGCCGGGACAGGGGTCTATGGCTACACCTTC
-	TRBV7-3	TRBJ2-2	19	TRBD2	CASSARPTSGSANTGELFF	TGTGCCAGCAGCGCCAGACCGACTAGCGGGAGCGCGAACACCGGGGAGCTGTTTTTT
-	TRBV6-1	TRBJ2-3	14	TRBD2	CATRWEGIGNTQYF	TGTGCCACCAGGTGGGAGGGGATCGGGAATACGCAGTATTTT
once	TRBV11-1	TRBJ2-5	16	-	CASSLGLDTYQETQYF	TGTGCCAGCAGCTTAGGACTGGACACCTACCAAGAGACTCAGTACTTC
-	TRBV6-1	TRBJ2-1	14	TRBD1	CASRTGSSKYEQFF	TGTGCCAGTAGGACAGGGTCCTCTAAGTATGAGCAGTTCTTC
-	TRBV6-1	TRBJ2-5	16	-	CASGDWTVYLQETQYF	TGTGCCAGCGGTGACTGGACAGTGTATCTCCAAGAGACCCAGTACTTC
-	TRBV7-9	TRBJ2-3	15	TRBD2	CASSPWREATDTQYF	TGTGCCAGCAGCCCCTGGCGGGAGGCCACAGATACGCAGTATTTT
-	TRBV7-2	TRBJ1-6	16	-	CASSLARSDPNSPLHF	TGTGCCAGCAGCTTAGCGCGGTCGGATCCTAATTCACCCCTCCACTTT
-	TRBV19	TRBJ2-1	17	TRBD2	CASDKRDGAPSYNEQFF	TGTGCCAGTGATAAGCGGGACGGCGCCCCCTCCTACAATGAGCAGTTCTTC
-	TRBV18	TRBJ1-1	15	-	CASSAVLAGGTEAFF	TGTGCCAGCTCTGCGGTCTTGGCCGGAGGGACTGAAGCTTTCTTT
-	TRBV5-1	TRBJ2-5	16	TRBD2	CASSLAGAGDVETQYF	TGCGCCAGCAGCTTGGCAGGAGCGGGAGATGTGGAGACCCAGTACTTC
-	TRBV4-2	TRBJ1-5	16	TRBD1	CASSQGTLTGNQPQHF	TGTGCCAGCAGCCAAGGTACATTGACAGGGAATCAGCCCCAGCATTTT
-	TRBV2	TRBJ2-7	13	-	CASSGRGPYEQYF	TGTGCCAGCAGTGGGAGAGGGCCATACGAGCAGTACTTC
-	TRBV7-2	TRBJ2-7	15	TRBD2	CASSETSGSWDEQYF	TGTGCCAGCAGCGAGACTAGCGGGAGTTGGGACGAGCAGTACTTC
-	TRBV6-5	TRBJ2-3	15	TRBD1	CASSLQGAPTDTQYF	TGTGCCAGCAGTTTACAGGGGGCGCCGACAGATACGCAGTATTTT
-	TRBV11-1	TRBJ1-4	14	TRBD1	CASSRTGASEKLFF	TGTGCCAGCAGCCGGACAGGGGCGTCCGAAAAACTGTTTTTT
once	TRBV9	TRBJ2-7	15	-	CASSVVGEPTYEQYF	TGTGCCAGCAGCGTAGTCGGGGAGCCCACCTACGAGCAGTACTTC